Detailed here is one T cell receptor (beta chain). Trimming took 4 bases from V and 0 from J; bases not matched to a gene: 4. CDR1 and CDR2 from the germline V gene are MNHEY and SMNVEV (reference sequence). The CDR3 extends over 18 amino acids. This specimen belongs to a study of T cells after somatic rescue of genetic block. The data were produced by immunoSEQ multiplex PCR, yet TCRdb's version contains in-frame clones alone and is incomplete. The table lists 67,000 or so clones, just over 90% of them singletons. The sequenced sample was peripheral blood mononuclear cells (PBMCs). The gene calls are TRBV27 and TRBJ2-2, with 14 bases that match TRBD2. The TCR comes from a man younger than 45. This CDR3 is CASSSRTSGRPNTGELFF. As DNA, the CDR3 is TGTGCCAGCAGTTCACGGACTAGCGGGAGGCCGAACACCGGGGAGCTGTTTTTT.